The present TCR beta chain was sequenced within a study of blood T cell repertoires in COVID-19. At the level of the study: Collection of acute and convalescent COVID-19 samples took place in the United States, Italy and Spain.

The germline CDR1 and CDR2 sequences are MNHEY and SMNVEV (reference sequence). Unmatched junction bases numbered 12, after V lost 6 bases and J lost 1 base. This CDR3 comprises 16 residues. Authors' processing steps: From reference gene primer amplification, estimates of nucleated cell counts were derived. Sequencing was performed with immunoSEQ multiplex PCR; in TCRdb, only in-frame clones are kept and a portion is missing. The V and J calls and clone size come from that table; D and trimming were worked out from the DNA. The sample yields 200,000 to 300,000 clones, around 84% seen once. V gene TRBV27 combines with J gene TRBJ2-7; 7 bases align to TRBD2. The origin of this receptor is a woman aged 55-70 years with COVID-19, enrolled during active disease. The sample consisted of peripheral blood. The CDR3 DNA reads as TGTGCCAGCAGGCGAATGGGCGGGAGTAGTTCCTACGAGCAGTACTTC. Encoded protein: CASRRMGGSSSYEQYF.